This T cell receptor (beta chain) is drawn from a study of technical replicates of blood from a handful of donors. Libraries were prepared by immunoSEQ multiplex PCR; TCRdb keeps only in-frame clonotypes and omits some of them. The repertoire consists of some 49,000 clones, with 80% to 95% occurring once and the leading ten covering around 3.6%. Trimming at V came to 0 bases and at J to 3 bases, leaving 10 bases not matched to a gene. This CDR3 contains 17 residues. The V gene's germline CDR1 is LGHNA and CDR2 YSLEER. This clonotype originated in a human donor in good health. Some clones in this sample may be carry-over from other donors' samples. This chain links TRBV4-3 with TRBJ2-7; 8 bases align to TRBD1. The sample comprised PBMCs. The CDR3 coding sequence is TGCGCCAGCAGCCAAGATTTGGAAAGCAGGGGGCTCTACGAGCAGTACTTC. Translation: CASSQDLESRGLYEQYF.